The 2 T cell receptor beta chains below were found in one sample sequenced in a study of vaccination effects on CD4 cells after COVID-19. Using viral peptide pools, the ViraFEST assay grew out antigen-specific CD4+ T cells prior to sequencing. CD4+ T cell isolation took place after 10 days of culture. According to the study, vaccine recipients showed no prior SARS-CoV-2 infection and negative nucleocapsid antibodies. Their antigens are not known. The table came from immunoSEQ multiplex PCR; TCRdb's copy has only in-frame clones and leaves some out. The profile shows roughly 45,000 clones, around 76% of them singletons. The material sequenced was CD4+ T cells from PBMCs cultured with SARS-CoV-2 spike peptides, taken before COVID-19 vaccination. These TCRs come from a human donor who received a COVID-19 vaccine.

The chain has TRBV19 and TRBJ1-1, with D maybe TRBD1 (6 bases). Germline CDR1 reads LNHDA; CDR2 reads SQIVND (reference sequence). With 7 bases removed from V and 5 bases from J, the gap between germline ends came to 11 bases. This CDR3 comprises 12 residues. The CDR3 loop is CASIRGETEAFF. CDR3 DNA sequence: TGTGCCAGTATCAGGGGAGAAACTGAAGCTTTCTTT.

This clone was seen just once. The CDR3 DNA sequence: TGTGCCAGCAGTTTATCGACAAGCGGGGGCCGGGGAGATACGCAGTATTTT. It is translated as CASSLSTSGGRGDTQYF. The gene calls are TRBV27 and TRBJ2-3; 8 bases fit TRBD2. The V segment lost 0 bases and the J segment 5 bases; nucleotides outside the gene matches: 10. The CDR3 runs to 17 residues. Germline values: CDR1 MNHEY, CDR2 SMNVEV (reference sequence).